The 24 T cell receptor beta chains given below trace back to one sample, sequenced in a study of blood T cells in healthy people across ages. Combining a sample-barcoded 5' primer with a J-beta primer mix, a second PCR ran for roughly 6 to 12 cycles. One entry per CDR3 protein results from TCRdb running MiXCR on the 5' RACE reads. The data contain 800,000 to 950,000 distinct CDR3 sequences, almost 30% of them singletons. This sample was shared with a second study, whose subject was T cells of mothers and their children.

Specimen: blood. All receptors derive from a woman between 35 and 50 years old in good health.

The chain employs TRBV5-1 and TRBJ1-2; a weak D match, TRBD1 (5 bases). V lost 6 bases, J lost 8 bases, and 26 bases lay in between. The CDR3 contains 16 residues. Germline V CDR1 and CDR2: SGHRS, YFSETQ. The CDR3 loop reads CASNWGGVGGTSGYTF. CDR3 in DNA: TGCGCCAGCAACTGGGGTGGCGTAGGCGGGACGTCCGGCTACACCTTC.

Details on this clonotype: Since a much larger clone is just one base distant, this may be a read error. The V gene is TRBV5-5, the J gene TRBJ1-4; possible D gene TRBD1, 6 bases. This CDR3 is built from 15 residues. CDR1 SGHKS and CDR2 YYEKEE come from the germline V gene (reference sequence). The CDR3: CASSLEGTTNEKRFF. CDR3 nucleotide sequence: TGTGCCAGCAGCTTGGAGGGGACAACTAATGAAAAACGGTTTTTT.

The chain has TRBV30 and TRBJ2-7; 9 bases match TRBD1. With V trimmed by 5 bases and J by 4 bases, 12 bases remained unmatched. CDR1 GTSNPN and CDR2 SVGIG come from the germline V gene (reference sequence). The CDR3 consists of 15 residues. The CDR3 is CAWLTPGTGFYEQYF. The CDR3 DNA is TGTGCCTGGCTCACACCCGGGACAGGGTTTTACGAGCAGTACTTC.

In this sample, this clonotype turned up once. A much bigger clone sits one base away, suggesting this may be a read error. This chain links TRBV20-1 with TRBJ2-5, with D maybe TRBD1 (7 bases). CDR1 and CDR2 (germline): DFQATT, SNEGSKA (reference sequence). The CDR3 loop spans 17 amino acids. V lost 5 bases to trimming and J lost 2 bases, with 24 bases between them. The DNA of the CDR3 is TGCAGTGCTTGGTCGCTCGCCCGGACAGGACTACAAGAGACCCAGTACTTC. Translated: CSAWSLARTGLQETQYF.

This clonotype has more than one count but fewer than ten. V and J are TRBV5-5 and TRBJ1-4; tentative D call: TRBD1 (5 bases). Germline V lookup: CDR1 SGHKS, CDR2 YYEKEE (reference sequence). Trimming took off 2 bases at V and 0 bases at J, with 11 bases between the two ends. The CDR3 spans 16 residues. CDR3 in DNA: TGTGCCAGCAGCTTAGTGTCACAGGCAACTAATGAAAAACTGTTTTTT. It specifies CASSLVSQATNEKLFF.

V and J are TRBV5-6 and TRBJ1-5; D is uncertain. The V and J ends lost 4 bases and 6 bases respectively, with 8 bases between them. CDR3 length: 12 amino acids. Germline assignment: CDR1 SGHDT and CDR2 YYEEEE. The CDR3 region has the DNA TGTGCCAGCAGCCGGGAAAGTCAGCCCCAGCATTTT. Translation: CASSRESQPQHF.

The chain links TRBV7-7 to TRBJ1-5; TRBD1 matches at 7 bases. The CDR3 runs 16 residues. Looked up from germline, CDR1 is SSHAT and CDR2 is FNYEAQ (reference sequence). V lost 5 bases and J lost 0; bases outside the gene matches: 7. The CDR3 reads CASSPTTGNSNQPQHF. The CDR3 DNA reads TGTGCCAGCAGCCCCACGACAGGGAATAGCAATCAGCCCCAGCATTTT.

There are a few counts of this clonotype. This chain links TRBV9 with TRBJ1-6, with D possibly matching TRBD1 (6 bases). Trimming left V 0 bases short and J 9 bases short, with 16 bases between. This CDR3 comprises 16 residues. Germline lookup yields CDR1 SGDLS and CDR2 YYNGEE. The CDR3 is CASSVAQGLARSPLHF. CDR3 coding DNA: TGTGCCAGCAGCGTAGCACAGGGATTGGCGCGTTCACCCCTCCACTTT.

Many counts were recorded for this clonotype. CDR3 sequence reads: CASSRARANREMKQYF. The CDR3, as DNA: TGTGCCAGCAGCCGCGCACGAGCCAACCGGGAGATGAAGCAGTACTTC. The J gene is TRBJ2-7, the V gene TRBV27; the D gene is possibly TRBD2 (6 bases). The CDR3 sequence is 16 residues long. V shed 6 bases and J shed 8 bases, with 26 bases lying between them. Germline CDR1 and CDR2: MNHEY and SMNVEV (reference sequence).

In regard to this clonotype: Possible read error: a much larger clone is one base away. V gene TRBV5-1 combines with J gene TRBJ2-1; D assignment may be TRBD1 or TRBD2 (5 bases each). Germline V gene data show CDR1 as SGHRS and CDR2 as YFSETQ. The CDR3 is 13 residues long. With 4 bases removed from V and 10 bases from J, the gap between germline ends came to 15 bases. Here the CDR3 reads CASSRDEFYEQFF. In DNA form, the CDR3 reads TGCGCCAGCAGCCGGGACGAATTCTACGAGCAGTTCTTC.

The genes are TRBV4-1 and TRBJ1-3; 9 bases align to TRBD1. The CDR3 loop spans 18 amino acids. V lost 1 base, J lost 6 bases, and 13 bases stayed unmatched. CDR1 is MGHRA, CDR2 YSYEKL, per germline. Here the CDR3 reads CASSQAGTGISLANTIYF. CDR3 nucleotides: TGCGCCAGCAGCCAAGCCGGGACAGGGATATCGCTTGCAAACACCATATATTTT.

CDR3 in amino acids: CASSSGQGATNEKLFF. CDR3 sequence (DNA): TGTGCCAGCAGCTCGGGACAGGGCGCAACTAATGAAAAACTGTTTTTT. The rearrangement joins TRBV7-2 to TRBJ1-4, with 9 bases fitting TRBD1. With V trimmed by 4 bases and J by 0 bases, 3 bases remained unmatched. Germline assignment: CDR1 SGHTA and CDR2 FQGNSA. The length of the CDR3 is 16 residues.

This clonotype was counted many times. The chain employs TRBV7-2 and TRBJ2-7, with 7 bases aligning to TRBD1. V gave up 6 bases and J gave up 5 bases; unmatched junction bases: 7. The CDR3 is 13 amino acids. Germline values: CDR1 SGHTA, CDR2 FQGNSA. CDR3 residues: CASSRQGPHEQYF. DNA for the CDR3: TGTGCCAGCAGTCGACAGGGTCCCCACGAGCAGTACTTC.

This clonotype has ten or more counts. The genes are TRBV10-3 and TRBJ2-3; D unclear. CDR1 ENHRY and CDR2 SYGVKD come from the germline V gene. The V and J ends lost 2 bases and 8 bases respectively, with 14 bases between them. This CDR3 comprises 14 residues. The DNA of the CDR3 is TGTGCCATCAGTGAGGGCGCGGATTCAGGTACGCAGTATTTT. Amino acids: CAISEGADSGTQYF.

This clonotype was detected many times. In nucleotides, the CDR3 is TGTGCCAGCAGCATGAGGACAGGGCCAGATACGCAGTATTTT. Amino acids: CASSMRTGPDTQYF. The chain employs TRBV7-8 and TRBJ2-3, with TRBD1 matching over 8 bases. CDR1 and CDR2 from the germline V gene are SGHVS and FQNEAQ. This CDR3 is built from 14 residues. V lost 5 bases, J lost 4 bases, and 5 bases stayed unmatched.

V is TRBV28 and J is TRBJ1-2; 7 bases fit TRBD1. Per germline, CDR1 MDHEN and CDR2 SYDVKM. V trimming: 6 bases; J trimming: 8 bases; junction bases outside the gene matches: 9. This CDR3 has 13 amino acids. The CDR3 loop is CASRAQGPGGYTF. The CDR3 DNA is TGTGCCAGCAGGGCACAGGGGCCCGGGGGCTACACCTTC.

The CDR3 loop reads CASSWAGGAYEQYF. The DNA of the CDR3 is TGTGCCAGCAGCTGGGCGGGGGGCGCTTACGAGCAGTACTTC. The chain combines TRBV7-2 with TRBJ2-5; 8 bases agree with TRBD2. The DNA end is a closer match to TRBJ2-7, so the J assignment may be wrong. This CDR3 region has 14 residues. CDR1 and CDR2 from the germline V gene are SGHTA and FQGNSA.

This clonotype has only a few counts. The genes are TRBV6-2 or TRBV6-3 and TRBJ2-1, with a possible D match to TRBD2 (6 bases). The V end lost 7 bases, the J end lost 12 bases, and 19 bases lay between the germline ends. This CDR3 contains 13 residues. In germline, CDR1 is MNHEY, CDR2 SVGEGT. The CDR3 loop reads CASTVAGLAGQFF. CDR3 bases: TGTGCCAGCACCGTGGCGGGGCTTGCAGGGCAGTTCTTC.

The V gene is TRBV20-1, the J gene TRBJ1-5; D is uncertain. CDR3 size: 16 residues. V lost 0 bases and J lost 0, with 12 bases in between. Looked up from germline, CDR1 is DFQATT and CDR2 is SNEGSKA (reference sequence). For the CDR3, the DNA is TGCAGTGCTAGAGATCAAGTCAGTGATAGCAATCAGCCCCAGCATTTT. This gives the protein CSARDQVSDSNQPQHF.

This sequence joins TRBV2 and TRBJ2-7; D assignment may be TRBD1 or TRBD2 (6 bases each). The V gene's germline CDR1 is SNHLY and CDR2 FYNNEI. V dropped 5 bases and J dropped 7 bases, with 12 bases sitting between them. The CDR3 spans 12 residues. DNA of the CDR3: TGTGCCAGCAGTCGGGGGCCCGGAGAGCAGTACTTC. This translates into CASSRGPGEQYF.

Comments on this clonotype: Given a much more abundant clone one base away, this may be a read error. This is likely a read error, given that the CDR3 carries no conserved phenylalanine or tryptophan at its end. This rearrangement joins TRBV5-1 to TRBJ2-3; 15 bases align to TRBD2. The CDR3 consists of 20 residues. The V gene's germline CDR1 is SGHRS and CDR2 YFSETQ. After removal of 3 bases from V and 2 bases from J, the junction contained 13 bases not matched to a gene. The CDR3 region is CASSWGLAGGKPSNTDTQYV. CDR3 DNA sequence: TGCGCCAGCAGCTGGGGACTAGCGGGGGGAAAACCTTCTAACACAGATACGCAGTATGTT.

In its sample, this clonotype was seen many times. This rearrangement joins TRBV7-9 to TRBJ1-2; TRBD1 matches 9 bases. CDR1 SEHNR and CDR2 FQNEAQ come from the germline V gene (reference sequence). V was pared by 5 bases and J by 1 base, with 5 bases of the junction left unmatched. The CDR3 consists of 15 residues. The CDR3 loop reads CASSPTGGLNYGYTF. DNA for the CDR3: TGTGCCAGCAGCCCAACAGGGGGCCTTAACTATGGCTACACCTTC.

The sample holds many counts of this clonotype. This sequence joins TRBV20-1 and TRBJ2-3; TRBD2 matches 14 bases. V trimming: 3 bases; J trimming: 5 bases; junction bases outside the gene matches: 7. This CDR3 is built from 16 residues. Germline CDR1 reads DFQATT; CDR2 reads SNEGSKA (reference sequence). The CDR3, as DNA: TGCAGTGCTAGGGGGACTAGCGGGGGAGACAGAGATACGCAGTATTTT. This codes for CSARGTSGGDRDTQYF.

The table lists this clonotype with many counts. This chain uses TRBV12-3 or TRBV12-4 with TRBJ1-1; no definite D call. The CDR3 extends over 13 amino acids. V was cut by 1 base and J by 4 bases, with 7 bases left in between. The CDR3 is CASSLGESTEAFF. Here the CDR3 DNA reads TGTGCCAGCAGTTTAGGGGAGTCCACTGAAGCTTTCTTT.